This note documents a single TCR beta chain sequence. The assay was immunoSEQ multiplex PCR, and TCRdb's table has in-frame clones only and misses some. Found here are fewer than 75,000 clones, 75% to 95% of them singletons; the top ten hold 2.3%. These data come from a study of T cell changes during pregnancy in multiple sclerosis. V was cut by 1 base and J by 2 bases, with 11 bases left in between. Germline V CDR1 and CDR2: SGHAT, FQNNGV. The CDR3 consists of 15 residues. J is TRBJ1-2 and V is TRBV11-2, with a weak D call TRBD1 (6 bases). This clonotype was obtained from a female donor with multiple sclerosis, enrolled in a pregnancy study. Sample: peripheral blood, taken in the first trimester of pregnancy. The CDR3 DNA reads as TGTGCCAGCAGCTTAGTCGACAGGTGGAACTATGGCTACACCTTC. Protein sequence: CASSLVDRWNYGYTF.